Listed below are T cell receptor beta chains from one sample, sequenced in a study of neurological immune-mediated disorders. In TCRdb, the 5' RACE reads were re-called with MiXCR into one record per CDR3 protein. Counted here are around 25,000 distinct CDR3 sequences, more than 20% occurring once; the ten biggest clones make up around 15%. The sequenced material came from PBMCs. The source of these receptors is a woman aged 55-70 years in good health. Each CDR3 is given with its conserved first and last residue. The D gene is left open where the match is weak. For some rows the clone size is stated as once, few or many, or as a class when expanded; others skip it.

- TRBJ2-7 TRBV20-1 - CSARQEEQYF TGCAGTGCCAGGCAGGAGGAGCAGTACTTC
- TRBJ2-7 TRBV7-2 many CASSARGGHEQYF TGTGCCAGCAGCGCGAGAGGGGGTCACGAGCAGTACTTC
TRBD2 TRBJ2-5 TRBV6-5 many CASRGTSGGAETQYF TGTGCCAGCAGGGGGACTAGCGGGGGGGCAGAGACCCAGTACTTC
- TRBJ2-6 TRBV28 many CASSFRGRAGANVLTF TGTGCCAGCAGTTTTAGGGGACGGGCCGGGGCCAACGTCCTGACTTTC
TRBD1 TRBJ2-5 TRBV29-1 many CSVEGTAIKETQYF TGCAGCGTTGAGGGGACAGCAATTAAAGAGACCCAGTACTTC
- TRBJ2-4 TRBV5-4 - CASSLAGRDDIQYF TGTGCCAGCAGCTTGGCCGGCAGGGATGACATTCAGTACTTC
- TRBJ1-4 TRBV7-9 - CASSPEGAREKLFF TGTGCCAGCAGCCCCGAGGGAGCACGGGAAAAACTGTTTTTT
- TRBJ2-3 TRBV11-2 many CASSQRSQGETQYF TGTGCCAGCAGCCAAAGATCCCAGGGTGAAACGCAGTATTTT
- TRBJ1-2 TRBV4-3 few CASSQDPGTDDYGYTF TGCGCCAGCAGCCAAGATCCGGGTACGGACGACTATGGCTACACCTTC
TRBD1 TRBJ2-3 TRBV28 many CASSFPDRSSTDTQYF TGTGCCAGCAGTTTCCCGGACAGGTCTAGCACAGATACGCAGTATTTT
- TRBJ2-7 TRBV28 many CASSLIGQRYYEQYF TGTGCCAGCAGCCTAATTGGACAGCGGTACTACGAGCAGTACTTC
- TRBJ2-1 TRBV11-2 many CASRSGDNEQFF TGTGCCAGCCGGTCGGGGGACAATGAGCAGTTCTTC
TRBD2 TRBJ2-7 TRBV5-1 many CASSLEGREGREQYF TGCGCCAGCAGCTTGGAGGGGCGGGAGGGACGCGAGCAGTACTTC
- TRBJ2-3 TRBV20-1 - CSAREGGTDTQYF TGCAGTGCTAGAGAGGGGGGCACAGATACGCAGTATTTT
TRBD2 TRBJ2-2 TRBV5-1 - CANRPKSGAGGRDTGELFF TGCGCCAACAGACCGAAGTCGGGTGCGGGGGGGCGAGACACCGGGGAGCTGTTTTTT
- TRBJ2-7 TRBV28 many CASIQQTFYEQYF TGTGCCAGCATTCAACAGACGTTCTACGAGCAGTACTTC
- TRBJ1-1 TRBV5-1 many CASSFRGAGIEAFF TGCGCCAGCAGCTTTCGGGGGGCCGGAATTGAAGCTTTCTTT
- TRBJ2-1 TRBV5-8 - CASSSGTSYSYNEQFF TGTGCCAGCAGCTCCGGGACATCATACTCCTACAATGAGCAGTTCTTC
TRBD1 TRBJ2-5 TRBV7-2 many CASRPPGQGWNAQYF TGTGCCAGCAGACCCCCGGGACAGGGCTGGAATGCCCAGTACTTC
- TRBJ1-5 TRBV7-2 - CASSFSRANQPQHF TGTGCCAGCAGCTTTAGTAGGGCTAATCAGCCCCAGCATTTT
TRBD1 TRBJ2-7 TRBV6-2/TRBV6-3 many CASRMGQTYEQYF TGTGCCAGCAGAATGGGACAGACCTACGAGCAGTACTTC
- TRBJ2-1 TRBV6-2/TRBV6-3 many CASSRGGGPSYEQFF TGTGCCAGCAGCCGAGGGGGGGGGCCCTCTTATGAGCAGTTCTTC